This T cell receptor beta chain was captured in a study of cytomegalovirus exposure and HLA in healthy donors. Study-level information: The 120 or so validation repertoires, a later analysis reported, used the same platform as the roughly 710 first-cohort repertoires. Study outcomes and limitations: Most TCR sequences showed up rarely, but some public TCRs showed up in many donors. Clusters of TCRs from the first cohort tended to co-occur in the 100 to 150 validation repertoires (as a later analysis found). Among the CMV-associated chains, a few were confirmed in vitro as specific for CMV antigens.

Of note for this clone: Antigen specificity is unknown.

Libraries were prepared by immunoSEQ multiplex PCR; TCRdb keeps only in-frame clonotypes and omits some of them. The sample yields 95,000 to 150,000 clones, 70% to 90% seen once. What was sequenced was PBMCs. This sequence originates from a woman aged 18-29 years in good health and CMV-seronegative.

CDR3 region: CASSPPSRAQETQYF. CDR3 DNA sequence: TGTGCCAGCTCACCTCCTTCCAGGGCCCAAGAGACCCAGTACTTC. The chain employs TRBV18 and TRBJ2-5; possibly TRBD1 for D (5 bases). Germline CDR1 reads KGHSH; CDR2 reads LQKENI. The CDR3 is made up of 15 amino acids. Trimming pared 3 bases from V and 1 base from J, leaving 12 bases between.